This entry is about one T cell receptor (beta chain). Its antigen is undetermined. These data originate in a study of identifying expanded T cells in peripheral blood. Profiled with immunoSEQ multiplex PCR; TCRdb holds only in-frame clones, not every one. Of 100,000 to 150,000 clones listed, around four fifths were seen once; the top ten hold 3% to 4%. The CDR3 sequence is 17 residues long. The V segment lost 3 bases and the J segment 6 bases; nucleotides outside the gene matches: 13. The germline gives CDR1 MGHRA, CDR2 YSYEKL. During the collection period, no donor immune events like infections were recorded. Overall study results and limits: Technical replicates showed around 1.3 changed clones; approximately two weeks roughly 18; four weeks 19. Clone count variance between roughly 2-week samples rose with total template count.

This TCR was recovered from a person aged 18 to 70 in good health. Sequencing was performed on blood. The J gene is TRBJ1-1, the V gene TRBV4-1, with 10 bases aligning to TRBD1. CDR3 bases: TGCGCCAGCAGCCAGCCACGCGAACCGACAGGGGGCCCTGAAGCTTTCTTT. This sequence encodes CASSQPREPTGGPEAFF.